The present TCR beta chain was sequenced within a study of blood T cell repertoires in COVID-19. Whole-study context: Italy, Spain and the United States were the sources of the convalescent and acute COVID-19 samples.

The method was immunoSEQ multiplex PCR; TCRdb's version includes in-frame clones alone and lacks a portion of them. The table has roughly 320,000 clones, 85% to 90% seen once. Germline V CDR1 and CDR2: WNHNN, SYGVQD (reference sequence). The CDR3 runs to 15 residues. J was trimmed by 12 bases and V by 2 bases; bases with no gene match: 6. The sequence was collected from an older man with acute or convalescent COVID-19. V and J are TRBV10-1 and TRBJ2-1; 14 bases align to TRBD2. The sample comprised peripheral blood. CDR3 DNA: TGCGCCAGCAGTGAGGCGACCGGGACTAGCGGGAGGCAGTTCTTC. Translated, it gives CASSEATGTSGRQFF.